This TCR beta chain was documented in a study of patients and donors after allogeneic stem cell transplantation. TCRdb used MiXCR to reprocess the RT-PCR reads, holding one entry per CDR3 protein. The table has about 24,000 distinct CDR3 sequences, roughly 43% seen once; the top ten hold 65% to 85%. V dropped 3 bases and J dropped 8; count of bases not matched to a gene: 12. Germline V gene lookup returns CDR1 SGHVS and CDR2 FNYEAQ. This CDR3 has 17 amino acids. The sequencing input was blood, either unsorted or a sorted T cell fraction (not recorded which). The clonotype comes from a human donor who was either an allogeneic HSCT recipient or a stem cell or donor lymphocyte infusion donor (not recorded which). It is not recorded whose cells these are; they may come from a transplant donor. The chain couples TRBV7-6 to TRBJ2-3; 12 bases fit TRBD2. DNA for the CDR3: TGTGCCAGCAGCTTGGGTTTGGGACTAGCGGGCCGAATTACGCAGTATTTT. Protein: CASSLGLGLAGRITQYF. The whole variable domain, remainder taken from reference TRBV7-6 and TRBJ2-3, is GAGVSQSPRYKVTKRGQDVALRCDPISGHVSLYWYRQALGQGPEFLTYFNYEAQQDKSGLPNDRFSAERPEGSISTLTIQRTEQRDSAMYRCASSLGLGLAGRITQYFGPGTRLTVL.